This T cell receptor beta chain was retrieved from a study of blood T cell repertoires in COVID-19. Study overall: Sites in the United States, Italy and Spain provided acute and convalescent COVID-19 samples. The analysed material was cDNA or gDNA that came from T cells, B-cell-depleted T cells, or PBMCs.

The CDR3 has 13 residues. CDR1 SEHNR and CDR2 FQNEAQ come from the germline V gene (reference sequence). V was clipped by 4 bases and J by 8 bases, with 11 bases between them. The authors' processing: Nucleated cell number was recorded as an estimate derived from reference gene primer amplification. TCRdb's table, derived via immunoSEQ multiplex PCR, lists solely in-frame clones and lacks some. V, J and clone size were drawn from that table, and D and trimming were deduced from the DNA. The table records approximately 190,000 clones, roughly four fifths of them present only once. The chain recombines TRBV7-9 with TRBJ1-4; a weak D match, TRBD1 (5 bases). The source is a woman in her twenties or thirties with acute or convalescent COVID-19. Sequencing input: peripheral blood. The CDR3 region is CASSSQVKEKLFF. In nucleotides, the CDR3 is TGTGCCAGCAGCTCACAGGTTAAGGAAAAACTGTTTTTT.